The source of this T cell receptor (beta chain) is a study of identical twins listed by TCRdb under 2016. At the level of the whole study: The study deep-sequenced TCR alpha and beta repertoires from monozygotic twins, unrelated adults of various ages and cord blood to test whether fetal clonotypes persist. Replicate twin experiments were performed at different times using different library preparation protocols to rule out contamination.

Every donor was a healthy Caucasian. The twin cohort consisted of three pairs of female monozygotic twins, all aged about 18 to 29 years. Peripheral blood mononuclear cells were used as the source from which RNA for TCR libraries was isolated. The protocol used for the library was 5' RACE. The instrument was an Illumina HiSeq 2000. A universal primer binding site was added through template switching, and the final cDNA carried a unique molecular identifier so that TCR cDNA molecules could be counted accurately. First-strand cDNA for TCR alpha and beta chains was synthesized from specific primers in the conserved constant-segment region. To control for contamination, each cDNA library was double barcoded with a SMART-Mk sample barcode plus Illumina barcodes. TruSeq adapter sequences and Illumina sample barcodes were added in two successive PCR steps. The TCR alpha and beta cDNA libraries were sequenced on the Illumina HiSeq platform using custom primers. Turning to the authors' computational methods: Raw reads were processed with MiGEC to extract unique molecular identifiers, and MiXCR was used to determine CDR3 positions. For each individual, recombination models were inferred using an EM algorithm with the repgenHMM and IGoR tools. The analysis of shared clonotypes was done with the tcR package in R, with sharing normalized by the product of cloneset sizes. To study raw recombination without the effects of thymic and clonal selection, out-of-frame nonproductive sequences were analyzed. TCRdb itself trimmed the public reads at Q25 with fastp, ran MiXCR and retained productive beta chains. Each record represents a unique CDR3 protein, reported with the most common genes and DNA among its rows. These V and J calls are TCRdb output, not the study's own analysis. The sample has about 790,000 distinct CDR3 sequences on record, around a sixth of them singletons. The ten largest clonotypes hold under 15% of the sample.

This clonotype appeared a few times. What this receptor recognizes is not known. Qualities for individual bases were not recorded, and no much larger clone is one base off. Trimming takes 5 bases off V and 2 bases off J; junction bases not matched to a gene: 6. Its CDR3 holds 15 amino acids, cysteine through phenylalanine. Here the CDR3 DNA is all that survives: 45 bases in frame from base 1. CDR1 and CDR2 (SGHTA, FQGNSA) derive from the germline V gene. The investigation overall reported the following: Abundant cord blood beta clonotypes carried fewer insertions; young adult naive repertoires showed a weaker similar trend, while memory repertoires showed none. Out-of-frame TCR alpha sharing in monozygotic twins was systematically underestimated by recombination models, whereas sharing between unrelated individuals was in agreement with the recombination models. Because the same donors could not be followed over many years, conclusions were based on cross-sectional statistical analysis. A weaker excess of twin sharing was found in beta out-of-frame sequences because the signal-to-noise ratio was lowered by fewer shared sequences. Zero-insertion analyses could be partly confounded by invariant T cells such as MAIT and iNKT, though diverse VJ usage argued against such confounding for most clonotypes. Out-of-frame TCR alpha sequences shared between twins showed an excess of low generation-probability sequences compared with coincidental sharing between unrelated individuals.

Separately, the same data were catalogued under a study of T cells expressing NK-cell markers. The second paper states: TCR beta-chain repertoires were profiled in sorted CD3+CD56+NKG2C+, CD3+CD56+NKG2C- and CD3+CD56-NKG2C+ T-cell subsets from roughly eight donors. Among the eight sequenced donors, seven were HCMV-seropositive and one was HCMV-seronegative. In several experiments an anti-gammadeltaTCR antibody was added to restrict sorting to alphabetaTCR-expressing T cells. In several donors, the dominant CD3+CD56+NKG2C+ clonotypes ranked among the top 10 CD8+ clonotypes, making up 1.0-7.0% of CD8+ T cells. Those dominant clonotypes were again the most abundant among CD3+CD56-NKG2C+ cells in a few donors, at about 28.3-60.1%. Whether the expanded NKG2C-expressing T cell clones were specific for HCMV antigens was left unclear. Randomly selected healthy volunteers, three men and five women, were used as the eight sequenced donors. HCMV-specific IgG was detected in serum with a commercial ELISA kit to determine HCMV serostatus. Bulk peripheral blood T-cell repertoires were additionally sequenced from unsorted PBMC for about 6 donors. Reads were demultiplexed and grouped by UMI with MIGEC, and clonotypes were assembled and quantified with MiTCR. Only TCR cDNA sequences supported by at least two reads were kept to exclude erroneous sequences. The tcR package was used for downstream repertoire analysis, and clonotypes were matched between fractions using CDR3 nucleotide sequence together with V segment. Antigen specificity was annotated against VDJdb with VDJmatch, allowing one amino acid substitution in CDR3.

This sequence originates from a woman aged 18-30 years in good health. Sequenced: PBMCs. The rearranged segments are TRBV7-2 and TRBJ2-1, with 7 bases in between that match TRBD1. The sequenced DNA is TGTGCCAGCAGCATCCGGGACAGAACCTACAATGAGCAGTTCTTC. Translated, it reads CASSIRDRTYNEQFF.